This is a list of T cell receptor beta chains from one sample in a study of identical twins. TCRdb fed the 5' RACE reads into MiXCR, producing one record per CDR3 protein. The sample lists 450,000 to 500,000 distinct CDR3 sequences, 13% to 15% occurring once. Another study also made use of these data, one on yellow fever vaccine responses in identical twins.

Sequencing was done on a sample of CD4+ T cells sorted from blood. The source of these receptors is a woman aged 18-30 years in good health. CDR3s include the opening cysteine and the closing phenylalanine or tryptophan. A D gene is named only where the DNA matches it firmly. Not every row has a clone size; where given, it reads once, few, many or a size class.

V	D	size	length	J	DNA	CDR3
TRBV6-1	TRBD2	-	15	TRBJ2-7	TGTGCCAGCAGTCCTCCGGGGACTAGTTTCCACGAGCAGTACTTC	CASSPPGTSFHEQYF
TRBV27	-	few	13	TRBJ2-7	TGTGCCAGCCGAAGGTCGGAGGGCTACGAGCAGTACTTC	CASRRSEGYEQYF
TRBV5-1	TRBD1	few	14	TRBJ1-4	TGCGCCAGCAGCTACCGCGACAGGGTTGAAAAACTGTTTTTT	CASSYRDRVEKLFF
TRBV20-1	-	many	14	TRBJ2-1	TGCAGTGCTCTAGGCGGGACCTCCTACAATGAGCAGTTCTTC	CSALGGTSYNEQFF
TRBV5-6	TRBD2	-	17	TRBJ2-3	TGTGCCAGCAGCTTAAGACTAGCGGGATGGGGCACAGATACGCAGTATTTT	CASSLRLAGWGTDTQYF
TRBV12-3/TRBV12-4	-	-	16	TRBJ2-5	TGTGCCAGCAGTTTAGTCGGGGTTATAGGACAAGAGACCCAGTACTTC	CASSLVGVIGQETQYF
TRBV10-3	-	-	14	TRBJ2-3	TGTGCCGCAACAGGGGCGGGATATTCAGATACGCAGTATTTT	CAATGAGYSDTQYF
TRBV5-1	-	few	16	TRBJ2-1	TGCGCCAGCAGCTTGGTAGGTGTTTCAGATCACAATGAGCAGTTCTTC	CASSLVGVSDHNEQFF
TRBV18	-	-	19	TRBJ2-1	TGTGCCAGCTCACCGTTACGTCCGGAACGACAGGGAGGCTACAATGAGCAGTTCTTC	CASSPLRPERQGGYNEQFF
TRBV6-2/TRBV6-3	TRBD2	-	18	TRBJ2-1	TGTGCCAGCAGTTACTCGGATCTTAGCGGGCGATTATACAATGAGCAGTTCTTC	CASSYSDLSGRLYNEQFF
TRBV21-1	-	-	17	TRBJ2-7	TGTGCCAGCAGCAAAACGAGGAGGGTCAGGGAGAGCTACGAGCAGTACTTC	CASSKTRRVRESYEQYF
TRBV20-1	TRBD1	-	13	TRBJ1-6	TGCAGTGGCTACGGACAGGGGACGGTGTCCCTCCACTTT	CSGYGQGTVSLHF
TRBV12-3/TRBV12-4	TRBD1	-	16	TRBJ2-3	TGTGCCAGCAGTTTAGGGGCAGGGGGCAGCACAGATACGCAGTATTTT	CASSLGAGGSTDTQYF
TRBV7-3	-	-	16	TRBJ2-3	TGTGCCAGCAGCTTACGGGCCGGTTCTAGCACAGATACGCAGTATTTT	CASSLRAGSSTDTQYF
TRBV11-2	-	-	16	TRBJ2-2	TGTGCCAGCAGCTTAGCTCTCGGGACAAAAACCGGGGAGCTGTTTTTT	CASSLALGTKTGELFF
TRBV20-1	-	-	14	TRBJ1-5	TGCAGTGCTAGCTCAGCCGTAAGCAATCAGCCCCAGCATTTT	CSASSAVSNQPQHF
TRBV3-1	TRBD2	few	17	TRBJ2-1	TGTGCCAGCAGCCCGGGACTAGCGGGGGGGCGATTTAATGAGCAGTTCTTC	CASSPGLAGGRFNEQFF
TRBV18	-	few	15	TRBJ2-1	TGTGCCAGCTCACCACGCAGCGGAGTTTACAATGAGCAGTTCTTC	CASSPRSGVYNEQFF
TRBV6-2/TRBV6-3	TRBD1	-	16	TRBJ2-1	TGTGCCAGCAGTGTCCGGACAGGGGGACTCTACAATGAGCAGTTCTTC	CASSVRTGGLYNEQFF
TRBV5-1	-	many	15	TRBJ2-1	TGCGCCAGCAGCTTGGTTCAGGGGTTCAACAATGAGCAGTTCTTC	CASSLVQGFNNEQFF
TRBV6-5	TRBD1	many	17	TRBJ1-2	TGTGCCAGCAGTTACCGGAATAAGGACAGGGGTTACCGTGGCTACACCTTC	CASSYRNKDRGYRGYTF
TRBV9	-	few	15	TRBJ2-1	TGTGCCAGCAGCGTAGACCCCACCGCGGGAAATGAGCAGTTCTTC	CASSVDPTAGNEQFF
TRBV9	-	-	16	TRBJ2-3	TGTGCCAGCAGCGTATTATCCGGTAGTCGCCCAGATACGCAGTATTTT	CASSVLSGSRPDTQYF
TRBV12-3/TRBV12-4	TRBD1	many	17	TRBJ2-1	TGTGCCAGCAGTCCGTTCGACTCGGGACAGTTCTACAATGAGCAGTTCTTC	CASSPFDSGQFYNEQFF
TRBV4-3	TRBD2	-	19	TRBJ2-2	TGCGCCAGCAGCCAAATCCTACTGGGACTAGCGGGAGGCACCGGGGAGCTGTTTTTT	CASSQILLGLAGGTGELFF
TRBV9	TRBD2	few	15	TRBJ2-3	TGTGCCAGCAGCGTAGTGGGAGGGCGGCCAGATACGCAGTATTTT	CASSVVGGRPDTQYF
TRBV10-3	-	few	12	TRBJ1-4	TGTGCCATCGGGCCAACTAATGAAAAACTGTTTTTT	CAIGPTNEKLFF
TRBV9	-	few	15	TRBJ1-3	TGTGCCAGCAGCGTAGGCACAAGCTCTGGAAACACCATATATTTT	CASSVGTSSGNTIYF
TRBV6-5	-	few	10	TRBJ2-3	TGTGCCTGGACCCGTGATACGCAGTATTTT	CAWTRDTQYF
TRBV7-6	-	many	15	TRBJ2-2	TGTGCCAGCAGCCAAGGCCGGGGGAACACCGGGGAGCTGTTTTTT	CASSQGRGNTGELFF
TRBV20-1	-	-	15	TRBJ2-3	TGCAGTGCTAGAGATTCCGGGCAGGGCACAGATACGCAGTATTTT	CSARDSGQGTDTQYF
TRBV29-1	TRBD2	few	14	TRBJ2-7	TGCAGCGTTGCCCCCTGGACTAGCTCCAACGAGCAGTACTTC	CSVAPWTSSNEQYF
TRBV11-1	-	many	13	TRBJ2-7	TGTGCCAGCAGCCTAGTCCCCTTTGAGGAGCAGTACTTC	CASSLVPFEEQYF
TRBV20-1	TRBD1	-	19	TRBJ2-1	TGCAGTGCCAGACGAGCGGGACAGGGCGTCATGGGGCCCTACAATGAGCAGTTCTTC	CSARRAGQGVMGPYNEQFF
TRBV18	-	-	14	TRBJ2-7	TGTGCCAGCTCACGAGGAGCCAACTCCTACGAGCAGTACTTC	CASSRGANSYEQYF
TRBV28	-	-	14	TRBJ2-1	TGTGCCAGCAGTTTATTCCAGGGCGGCAATGAGCAGTTCTTC	CASSLFQGGNEQFF
TRBV4-3	-	-	18	TRBJ2-6	TGCGCCAGCAGCCAAGAACAGGGTAGCTCCTCTGGGGCCAACGTCCTGACTTTC	CASSQEQGSSSGANVLTF
TRBV28	TRBD2	-	21	TRBJ2-4	TGTGCCAGCAGTTTAACGGTATTAGCGGGGGGGCATATCGCAACCAAAAACATTCAGTACTTC	CASSLTVLAGGHIATKNIQYF
TRBV2	-	-	13	TRBJ2-7	TGTGCCAGCAGGGACGACGGACTCTACGAGCAGTACTTC	CASRDDGLYEQYF
TRBV4-3	TRBD1	-	16	TRBJ2-7	TGCGCCAGCAGCCAAGATCGGACAGGGAGATCCTACGAGCAGTACTTC	CASSQDRTGRSYEQYF
TRBV2	TRBD2	-	19	TRBJ2-1	TGTGCCAGCAGTTTTGATAGTGAGCCAGGACTAGCGGTGGGCAATGAGCAGTTCTTC	CASSFDSEPGLAVGNEQFF
TRBV7-8	-	-	18	TRBJ2-6	TGTGCCAGCAGCCCAACTTCGGGTACTATTACTGGGGCCAACGTCCTGACTTTC	CASSPTSGTITGANVLTF
TRBV7-6	TRBD2	few	21	TRBJ2-5	TGTGCCAGCAGCTTATCACCCCCACGGCCAGAGCTAGCGGGGGGACAAGAGACCCAGTACTTC	CASSLSPPRPELAGGQETQYF
TRBV4-3	TRBD1	-	17	TRBJ1-6	TGCGCCAGCAGCCAAGATCTGCCGGGACAGCATAATTCACCCCTCCACTTT	CASSQDLPGQHNSPLHF
TRBV29-1	-	-	14	TRBJ2-7	TGCAGCGCTAGCCGGGACATTACAAACTACGAGCAGTACTTC	CSASRDITNYEQYF
TRBV6-1	-	-	13	TRBJ2-5	TGTGCCAGCAACCTCTTAGGGGCTGAGACCCAGTACTTC	CASNLLGAETQYF
TRBV20-1	TRBD2	-	16	TRBJ2-1	TGCAGTGTTGAGCCGGGACTAGCGGGAGTTGGCAATGAGCAGTTCTTC	CSVEPGLAGVGNEQFF
TRBV6-2/TRBV6-3	-	few	21	TRBJ2-1	TGTGCCAGCAGAGCCGTAAGAAGGGTGAACCTCCGCCAGAGCTCCTACAATGAGCAGTTCTTC	CASRAVRRVNLRQSSYNEQFF
TRBV12-3/TRBV12-4	-	few	17	TRBJ2-7	TGTGCCAGCAGTCCAGGACTATCCCTAGGGGGTATCTACGAGCAGTACTTC	CASSPGLSLGGIYEQYF
TRBV18	-	few	15	TRBJ2-7	TGTGCCAGCTCACCACCAATTAGTGGCGGCTACGAGCAGTACTTC	CASSPPISGGYEQYF
TRBV7-9	TRBD2	few	15	TRBJ2-1	TGTGCCAGCAGCTTGGGACTAGCGGAATTAGGTGAGCAGTTCTTC	CASSLGLAELGEQFF
TRBV7-2	TRBD2	-	16	TRBJ2-3	TGTGCCAGCAGCTTACTAGCGGGAGGGGGCCCAGATACGCAGTATTTT	CASSLLAGGGPDTQYF
TRBV5-1	TRBD1	many	14	TRBJ1-6	TGCGCCAGCAGCTTGGAACAGGGGTCTTCACCCCTCCACTTT	CASSLEQGSSPLHF
TRBV3-1	-	few	13	TRBJ2-1	TGTGCCAGCAGCCAGGGGACCTCGAGGGAGCAGTTCTTC	CASSQGTSREQFF
TRBV18	TRBD2	-	15	TRBJ2-3	TGTGCCAGCTCACAAGCGGGAGGGCTTGGAGATACGCAGTATTTT	CASSQAGGLGDTQYF
TRBV27	TRBD1	-	17	TRBJ2-7	TGTGCCAGCAGTTCCCATAATCGGGGGACAGGGTCCTACGAGCAGTACTTC	CASSSHNRGTGSYEQYF
TRBV6-2/TRBV6-3	-	-	14	TRBJ1-5	TGTGCCAGCAGTCAAGACGGCAACAATCAGCCCCAGCATTTT	CASSQDGNNQPQHF
TRBV6-2/TRBV6-3	-	many	12	TRBJ2-7	TGTGCCAGCAGCCGCGCCGACTACGAGCAGTACTTC	CASSRADYEQYF
TRBV20-1	-	many	13	TRBJ1-6	TGCAGTGCTAGAGATGACGGTAATTCACCCCTCCACTTT	CSARDDGNSPLHF